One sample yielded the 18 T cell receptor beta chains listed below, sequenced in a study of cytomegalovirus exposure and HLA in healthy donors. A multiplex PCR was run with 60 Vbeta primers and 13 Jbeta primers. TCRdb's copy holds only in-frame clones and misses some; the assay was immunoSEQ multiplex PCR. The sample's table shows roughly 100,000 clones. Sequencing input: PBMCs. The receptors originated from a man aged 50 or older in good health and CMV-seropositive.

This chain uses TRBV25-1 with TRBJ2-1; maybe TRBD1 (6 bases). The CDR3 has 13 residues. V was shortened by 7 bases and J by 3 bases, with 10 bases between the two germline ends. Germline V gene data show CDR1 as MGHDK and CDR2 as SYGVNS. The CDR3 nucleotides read TGTGCCAGCAACCGGGACATCTACAATGAGCAGTTCTTC. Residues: CASNRDIYNEQFF.

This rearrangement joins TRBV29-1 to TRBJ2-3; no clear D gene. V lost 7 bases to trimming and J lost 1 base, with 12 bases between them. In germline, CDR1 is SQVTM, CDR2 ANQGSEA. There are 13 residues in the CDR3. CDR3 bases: TGCAGCGCCGACATGTGGGGCACAGATACGCAGTATTTT. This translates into CSADMWGTDTQYF.

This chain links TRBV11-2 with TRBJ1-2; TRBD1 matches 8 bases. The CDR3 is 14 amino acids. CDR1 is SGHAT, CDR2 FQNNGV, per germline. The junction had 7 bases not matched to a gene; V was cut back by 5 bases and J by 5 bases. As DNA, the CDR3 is TGTGCCAGCAGCACGCGACAGGGGTTGTATGGCTACACCTTC. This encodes CASSTRQGLYGYTF.

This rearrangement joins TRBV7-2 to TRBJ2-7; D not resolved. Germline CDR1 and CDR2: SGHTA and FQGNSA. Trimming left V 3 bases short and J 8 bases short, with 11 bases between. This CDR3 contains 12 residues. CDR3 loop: CASSFSSPQQYF. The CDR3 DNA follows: TGTGCCAGCAGCTTTAGCAGCCCCCAGCAGTACTTC.

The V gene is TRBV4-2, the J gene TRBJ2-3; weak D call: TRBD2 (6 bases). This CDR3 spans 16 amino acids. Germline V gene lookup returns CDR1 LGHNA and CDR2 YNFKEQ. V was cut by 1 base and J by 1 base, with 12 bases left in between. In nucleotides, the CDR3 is TGTGCCAGCAGCCAAGGGAATAGCGGAGGCACAGATACGCAGTATTTT. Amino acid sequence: CASSQGNSGGTDTQYF.

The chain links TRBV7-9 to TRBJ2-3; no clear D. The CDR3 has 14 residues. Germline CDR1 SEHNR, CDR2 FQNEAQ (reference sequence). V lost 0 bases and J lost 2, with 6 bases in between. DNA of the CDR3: TGTGCCAGCAGCTTAGCCCCTAACACAGATACGCAGTATTTT. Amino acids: CASSLAPNTDTQYF.

CDR3 DNA sequence: TGTGCCAGTAGTGCTTACAGGGGGCGCGGTCAGCCCCAGCATTTT. The encoded protein is CASSAYRGRGQPQHF. The chain uses TRBV19 and TRBJ1-5; 9 bases line up with TRBD1. Trimming removed 5 bases from V and 6 bases from J; junction bases left unmatched: 8. The CDR3 sequence is 15 residues long. Per the germline V gene, CDR1 is LNHDA and CDR2 is SQIVND (reference sequence).

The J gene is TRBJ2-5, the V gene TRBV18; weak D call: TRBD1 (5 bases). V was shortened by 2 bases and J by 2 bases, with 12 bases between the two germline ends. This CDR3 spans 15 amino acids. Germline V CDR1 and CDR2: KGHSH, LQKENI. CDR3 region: CASSPRFQGQETQYF. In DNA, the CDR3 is TGTGCCAGCTCACCAAGATTCCAGGGTCAAGAGACCCAGTACTTC.

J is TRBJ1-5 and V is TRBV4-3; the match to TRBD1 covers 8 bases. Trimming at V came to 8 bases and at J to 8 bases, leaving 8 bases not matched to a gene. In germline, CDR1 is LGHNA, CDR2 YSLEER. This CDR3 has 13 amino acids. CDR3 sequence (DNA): TGCGCCAGCGGACAGGGTGAAGATGAGCCCCAGCATTTT. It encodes CASGQGEDEPQHF.

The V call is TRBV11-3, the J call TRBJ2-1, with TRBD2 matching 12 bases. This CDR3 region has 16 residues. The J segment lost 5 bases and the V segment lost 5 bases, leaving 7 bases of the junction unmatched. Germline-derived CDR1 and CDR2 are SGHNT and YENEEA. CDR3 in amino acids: CASSPEGLAGNNEQFF. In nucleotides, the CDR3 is TGTGCCAGCAGCCCAGAAGGACTAGCGGGAAACAATGAGCAGTTCTTC.

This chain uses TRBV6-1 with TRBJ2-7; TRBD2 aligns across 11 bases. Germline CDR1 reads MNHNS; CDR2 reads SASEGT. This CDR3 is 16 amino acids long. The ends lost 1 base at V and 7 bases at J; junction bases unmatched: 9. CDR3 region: CASSEVSTSGRYEQYF. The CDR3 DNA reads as TGTGCCAGCAGTGAAGTCTCAACTAGCGGGAGATATGAGCAGTACTTC.

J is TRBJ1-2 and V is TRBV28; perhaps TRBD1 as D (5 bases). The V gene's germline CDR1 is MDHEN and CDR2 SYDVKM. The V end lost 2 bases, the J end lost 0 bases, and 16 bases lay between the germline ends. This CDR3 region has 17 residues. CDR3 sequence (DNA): TGTGCCAGCAGTTTAGAGGCCAGGGCAGCCTCTAACTATGGCTACACCTTC. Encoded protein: CASSLEARAASNYGYTF.

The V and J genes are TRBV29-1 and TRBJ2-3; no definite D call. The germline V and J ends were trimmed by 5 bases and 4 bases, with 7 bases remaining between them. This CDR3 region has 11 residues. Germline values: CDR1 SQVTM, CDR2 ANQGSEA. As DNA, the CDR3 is TGCAGCGTTATCCCGGCAGATACGCAGTATTTT. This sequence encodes CSVIPADTQYF.

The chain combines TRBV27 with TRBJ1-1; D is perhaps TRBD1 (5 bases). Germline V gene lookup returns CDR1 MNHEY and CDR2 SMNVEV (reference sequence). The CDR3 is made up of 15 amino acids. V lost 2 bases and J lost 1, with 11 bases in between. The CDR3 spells CASSLRQGWNTEAFF. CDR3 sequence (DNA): TGTGCCAGCAGTTTACGGCAGGGTTGGAACACTGAAGCTTTCTTT.

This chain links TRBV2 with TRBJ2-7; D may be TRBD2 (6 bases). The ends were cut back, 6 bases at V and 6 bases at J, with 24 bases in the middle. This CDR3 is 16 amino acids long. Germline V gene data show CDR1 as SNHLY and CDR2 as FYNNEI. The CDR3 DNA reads TGTGCCAGCAGAGGACTAATCTTGGCCAATCCCCCCGAGCAGTACTTC. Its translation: CASRGLILANPPEQYF.

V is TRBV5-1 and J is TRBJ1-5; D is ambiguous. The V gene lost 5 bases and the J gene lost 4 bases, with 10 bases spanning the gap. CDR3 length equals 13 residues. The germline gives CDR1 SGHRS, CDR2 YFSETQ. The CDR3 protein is CASSSGSNQPQHF. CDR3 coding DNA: TGCGCCAGCAGTTCGGGGAGTAATCAGCCCCAGCATTTT.

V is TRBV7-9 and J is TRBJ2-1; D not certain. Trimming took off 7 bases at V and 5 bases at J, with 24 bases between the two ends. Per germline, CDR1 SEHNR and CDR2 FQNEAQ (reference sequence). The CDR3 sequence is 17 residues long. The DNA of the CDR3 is TGTGCCAGCAACAAGTCCCCCCTCTCTCTAGGAAACAATGAGCAGTTCTTC. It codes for CASNKSPLSLGNNEQFF.

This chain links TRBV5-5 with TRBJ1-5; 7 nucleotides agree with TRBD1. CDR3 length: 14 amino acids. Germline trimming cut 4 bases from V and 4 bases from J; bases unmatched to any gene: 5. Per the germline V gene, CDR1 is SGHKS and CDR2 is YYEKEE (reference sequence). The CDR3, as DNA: TGTGCCAGCAGCCAAGGGACAGAGAATCAGCCCCAGCATTTT. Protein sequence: CASSQGTENQPQHF.